The clone carrying this T cell receptor (beta chain) was counted a single time. No antigen is known for it. The protocol was immunoSEQ multiplex PCR, while the TCRdb copy is restricted to in-frame clones and leaves out a portion. The repertoire holds roughly 30,000 clones, roughly 91% seen once, with approximately 12% in the top ten. The data were obtained in a study of T cells in localized non-small cell lung cancer. Study-level results: Heterogeneity remains possible, as sequencing covered one tumor region only. When the top 100 tumor clones were examined, a median approximately 62 of them also appeared in the adjacent lung, which was paired and uninvolved. The greatest T cell clonality was found in uninvolved adjacent lung (higher than in tumor). Overall survival was longer when the density of T cells in the blood was higher.

CDR1 is SGHRS, CDR2 YFSETQ, per germline. The length of the CDR3 is 14 residues. The sequence was obtained from a female donor of 60 years or more with stage III squamous cell lung carcinoma. The genes are TRBV5-1 and TRBJ2-5; 8 bases line up with TRBD1. The DNA end lines up better with TRBJ2-7; the J call may be wrong. The starting material was peripheral blood, obtained before any cancer treatment. CDR3 amino acids: CASSSGQASYEQYF. In nucleotides, the CDR3 is TGCGCCAGCAGCTCGGGACAGGCTTCCTACGAGCAGTACTTC.